The text below deals with one T cell receptor beta chain. This record comes from a study of T cell changes during pregnancy in multiple sclerosis. Repertoires were generated with immunoSEQ multiplex PCR, while TCRdb's copy carries only in-frame clones and drops some. The sample yields 75,000 to 95,000 clones, roughly 90% seen once. This specimen consisted of peripheral blood, obtained in the first trimester of pregnancy. The sequence was collected from a female donor with multiple sclerosis, enrolled in a pregnancy study.

CDR3 in DNA: TGCGCCAGCAGCTTGGCGGGGACTGGAAACACCATATATTTT. It specifies CASSLAGTGNTIYF. This sequence joins TRBV5-1 and TRBJ1-3; D call uncertain. Germline CDR1 SGHRS, CDR2 YFSETQ. Trimming stripped 0 bases from V and 2 bases from J, with 6 bases between. This CDR3 is 14 amino acids long.